This entry is about one T cell receptor beta chain. Primers included in the PCR were 60 Vbeta and 13 Jbeta primers. The assay was immunoSEQ multiplex PCR, and TCRdb's table has in-frame clones only and misses some. This repertoire shows around 200,000 clones, 65% to 90% found once; its top ten account for about 1.4%. This entry is derived from a study of cytomegalovirus exposure and HLA in healthy donors. V lost 8 bases to trimming and J lost 2 bases, with 16 bases between them. CDR3 length equals 14 residues. CDR1 and CDR2 from the germline V gene are MNHEY and SVGAGI. Sample: PBMCs. This TCR was recovered from a girl aged 10 to 17 in good health and CMV-seronegative. This chain connects TRBV6-5 to TRBJ2-7; possible D gene TRBD1, 5 bases. CDR3 nucleotide sequence: TGTGCCAGCGGAGACAGTTACCGCGCCTACGAGCAGTACTTC. It yields the protein CASGDSYRAYEQYF.